This T cell receptor beta chain was profiled in a study of T cell responses to AZD1222 COVID-19 vaccine. The V gene lost 5 bases and the J gene lost 0 bases, with 5 bases spanning the gap. The CDR3 runs to 14 residues. The germline gives CDR1 SEHNR, CDR2 FQNEAQ (reference sequence). Data came from immunoSEQ multiplex PCR; TCRdb stores just in-frame clones and leaves some out. The table includes about 260,000 clones, approximately 95% detected once. Specimen: peripheral blood, collected on day 0 of AZD1222 vaccination. This receptor was obtained from an adult in good health. The gene calls are TRBV7-9 and TRBJ2-6; D is unclear. The DNA of the CDR3 is TGTGCCAGCAGCCTCTTCTCTGGGGCCAACGTCCTGACTTTC. It encodes CASSLFSGANVLTF.